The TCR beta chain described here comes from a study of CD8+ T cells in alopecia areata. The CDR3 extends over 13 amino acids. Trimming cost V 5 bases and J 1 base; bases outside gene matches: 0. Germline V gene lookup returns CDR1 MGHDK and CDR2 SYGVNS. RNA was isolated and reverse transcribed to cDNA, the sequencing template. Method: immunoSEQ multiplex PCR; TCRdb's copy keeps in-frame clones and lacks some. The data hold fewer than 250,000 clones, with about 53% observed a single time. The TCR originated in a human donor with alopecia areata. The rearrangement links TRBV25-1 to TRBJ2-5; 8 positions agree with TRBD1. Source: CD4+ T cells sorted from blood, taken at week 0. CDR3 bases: TGTGCCAGCAGTACAGGGGGCCAAGAGACCCAGTACTTC. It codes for CASSTGGQETQYF. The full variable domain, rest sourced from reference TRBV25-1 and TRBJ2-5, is EADIYQTPRYLVIGTGKKITLECSQTMGHDKMYWYQQDPGMELHLIHYSYGVNSTEKGDLSSESTVSRIRTEHFPLTLESARPSHTSQYLCASSTGGQETQYFGPGTRLLVL.